This is a list of T cell receptor beta chains from one sample in a study of CD8 T cells in Susac syndrome. From the immunoSEQ multiplex PCR reads, TCRdb called clonotypes with MiXCR, one entry per CDR3 protein. The sample contains some 63,000 distinct CDR3 sequences, approximately 94% of which appear only once. Sample: CD8+ T cells from PBMCs. All receptors derive from a human donor with multiple sclerosis. Both conserved end residues are part of each CDR3. Each record gives: V gene, CDR3 length, CDR3 protein.

>TRBV29-1|15
CSVEDDWTGTYGYTF
>TRBV20-1|15
CSAILYYREDYGYTF
>TRBV15|16
CATSTPSGGVQETQYF
>TRBV5-1|16
CASSLGYATASGELFF
>TRBV7-2|13
CASSHPGGGEAFF
>TRBV19|15
CASSSRDSRDEKLFF
>TRBV6-5|15
CASSYASPENTEAFF
>TRBV28|15
CASSLGLAGGNEQFF
>TRBV27|11
CASSFREKLFF
>TRBV27|13
CASSSGTQTKLFF
>TRBV7-9|15
CASSLGGTIEQPQHF
>TRBV7-9|15
CASSPPNREKDEQYF
>TRBV27|11
CASSSNAEAFF
>TRBV5-1|17
CASSISPGLAVVETQYF
>TRBV3-1|15
CASSGTGQVSHEQYF
>TRBV2|13
CASSEEALDGYTF
>TRBV15|15
CATIPAGNSYNEQFF
>TRBV5-1|17
CASSLFGTRGVGETQYF
>TRBV5-6|14
CASSSGGYNSPLHF
>TRBV27|15
CASSITSGGQKTQYF
>TRBV20-1|14
CSATDVRGYNEQFF
>TRBV7-6|15
CASRESTGTDYEQYF
>TRBV30|13
CAWTPTQFYEQYF
>TRBV6-5|15
CASSPDRQAKNIQYF
>TRBV13|14
CASSNLGTYNEQFF
>TRBV29-1|15
CSVEDEGLRTGELFF
>TRBV7-9|14
CASSLEDRGIEAFF
>TRBV5-1|15
CASSFRDTFTDTQYF
>TRBV4-3|13
CASSRDRQNIQYF
>TRBV29-1|11
CSVEDSNIQYF
>TRBV7-9|14
CASSLRDRQNEQYF
>TRBV5-6|12
CASSGGGNEQFF
>TRBV6-2/TRBV6-3|14
CASRNLGELETQYF
>TRBV27|12
CASRGSGDIQYF
>TRBV29-1|14
CSANLGVEVNEQFF
>TRBV7-9|14
CASSLVQGATEAFF
>TRBV19|13
CASSSDRYNEQFF
>TRBV7-9|13
CASSSGRQDEQYF
>TRBV7-9|15
CASRLQAPNTGELFF
>TRBV27|14
CASSLTGDPNEQYF
>TRBV15|14
CATSTGTGLYEQYF
>TRBV27|15
CASSFGPGGHYEQYF
>TRBV23-1|17
CASSQSGRTVNTGELFF
>TRBV9|14
CASSVIPLDTKQFF
>TRBV19|14
CASSMGTSQETQYF
>TRBV18|17
CASSLESPGSSYNEQFF
>TRBV7-9|16
CASSLPTSGRNDTQYF
>TRBV27|14
CASSGGGIGTEAFF
>TRBV15|17
CATSRDLGGIAKNIQYF
>TRBV3-1|15
CASSQEWAENEKLFF
>TRBV7-9|14
CASSPPDTREKLFF
>TRBV15|14
CATQLAGGPDTQYF
>TRBV9|15
CASSVEGSGYYEQYF
>TRBV30|13
CAWFGTEDYGYTF
>TRBV27|15
CASSYRPVGDYEQYF